The 7 T cell receptor beta chains given below trace back to one sample, sequenced in a study of lymphopenia after photon versus proton radiotherapy. Sequencing was performed with immunoSEQ multiplex PCR; in TCRdb, only in-frame clones are kept and a portion is missing. This table has 20,000 to 25,000 clones, 85% appearing once. Sample: peripheral blood, taken from a patient treated with photon-based radiotherapy. All receptors come from a man between 60 and 70 years old with pancreatic cancer.

This sequence joins TRBV27 and TRBJ1-6; no clear D. The V and J ends lost 4 bases and 2 bases respectively, with 18 bases between them. Germline assignment: CDR1 MNHEY and CDR2 SMNVEV (reference sequence). The CDR3 consists of 18 residues. CDR3 bases: TGTGCCAGCAGTTCCCCGTCGGGAAGAGGCCCCTATAATTCACCCCTCCACTTT. Translating gives CASSSPSGRGPYNSPLHF.

The chain couples TRBV4-1 to TRBJ2-3; D not certain. Germline V gives CDR1 MGHRA, CDR2 YSYEKL. Trimming removed 3 bases from V and 5 bases from J, with 18 bases in between. The CDR3 spans 16 residues. The CDR3 loop reads CASSHPVGLPLDTQYF. CDR3 DNA sequence: TGCGCCAGCAGCCACCCTGTGGGATTACCGTTAGATACGCAGTATTTT.

This clone was counted between two and nine times. The chain uses TRBV13 and TRBJ2-5; 12 bases line up with TRBD2. Germline CDR1 PRHDT, CDR2 FYEKMQ (reference sequence). V shed 4 bases, J shed 4 bases, and the junction held 4 bases outside the gene matches. This CDR3 region has 15 residues. The CDR3 sequence is CASSSRLAGAETQYF. CDR3 nucleotide sequence: TGTGCCAGCAGCTCGCGACTAGCGGGGGCAGAGACCCAGTACTTC.

The rearrangement joins TRBV6-1 to TRBJ2-1, with unresolved D. Between the trimmed V and J ends, which lost 1 base and 2 bases, there was a span of 15 bases. This CDR3 contains 17 residues. Germline V gene lookup returns CDR1 MNHNS and CDR2 SASEGT. CDR3 DNA: TGTGCCAGCAGTGAAGGGGTCAGCGACTCCACCTACAATGAGCAGTTCTTC. Translating it yields CASSEGVSDSTYNEQFF.

V usage is TRBV4-1 and J usage is TRBJ2-1; unclear D gene. V was trimmed by 1 base and J by 2 bases, leaving 15 bases between them. The CDR3 loop spans 17 amino acids. In germline, CDR1 is MGHRA, CDR2 YSYEKL. Here the CDR3 reads CASSQVDLGFAYNEQFF. The CDR3 coding sequence is TGCGCCAGCAGCCAAGTAGACTTGGGGTTCGCCTACAATGAGCAGTTCTTC.

The gene calls are TRBV14 and TRBJ1-2; perhaps TRBD1 as D (6 bases). Germline V CDR1 and CDR2: SGHDN, FVKESK. The CDR3 has 14 residues. V was cut by 2 bases and J by 0 bases, with 7 bases left in between. The CDR3, as DNA: TGTGCCAGCAGCCAAAGGACAGCTAACTATGGCTACACCTTC. Translating it yields CASSQRTANYGYTF.

The chain uses TRBV5-5 and TRBJ1-3, with D possibly TRBD1 on 5 matching bases. V lost 1 base to trimming and J lost 0 bases, with 17 bases between them. CDR3 length: 18 residues. Per germline, CDR1 SGHKS and CDR2 YYEKEE (reference sequence). The CDR3 loop reads CASSLTTGTHYSGNTIYF. CDR3 DNA sequence: TGTGCCAGCAGCTTGACGACCGGGACTCACTACTCTGGAAACACCATATATTTT.